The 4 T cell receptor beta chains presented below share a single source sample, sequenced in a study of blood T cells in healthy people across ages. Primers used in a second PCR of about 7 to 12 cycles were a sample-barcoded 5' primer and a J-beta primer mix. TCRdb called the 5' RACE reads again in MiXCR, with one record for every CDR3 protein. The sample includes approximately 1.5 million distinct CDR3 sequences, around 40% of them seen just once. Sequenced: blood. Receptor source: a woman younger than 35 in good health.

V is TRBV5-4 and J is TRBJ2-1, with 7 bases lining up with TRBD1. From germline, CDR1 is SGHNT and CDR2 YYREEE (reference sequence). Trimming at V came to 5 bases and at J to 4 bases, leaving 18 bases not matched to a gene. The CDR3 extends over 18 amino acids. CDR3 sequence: CASSPGTDPRILYNEQFF. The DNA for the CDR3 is TGTGCCAGCAGTCCCGGGACAGATCCTAGAATCCTATACAATGAGCAGTTCTTC.

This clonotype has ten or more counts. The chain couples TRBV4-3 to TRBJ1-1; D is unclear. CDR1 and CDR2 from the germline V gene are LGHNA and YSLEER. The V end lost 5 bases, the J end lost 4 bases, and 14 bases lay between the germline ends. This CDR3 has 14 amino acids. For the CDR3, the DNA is TGCGCCAGCAGCGCTCCGGGAGAGACCACTGAAGCTTTCTTT. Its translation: CASSAPGETTEAFF.

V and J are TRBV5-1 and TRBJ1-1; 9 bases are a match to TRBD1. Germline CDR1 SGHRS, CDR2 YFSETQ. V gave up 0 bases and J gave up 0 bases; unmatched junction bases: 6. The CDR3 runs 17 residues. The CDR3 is CASSLGDRVAMNTEAFF. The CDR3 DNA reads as TGCGCCAGCAGCTTGGGGGACAGGGTAGCGATGAACACTGAAGCTTTCTTT. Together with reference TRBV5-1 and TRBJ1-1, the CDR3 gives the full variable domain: KAGVTQTPRYLIKTRGQQVTLSCSPISGHRSVSWYQQTPGQGLQFLFEYFSETQRNKGNFPGRFSGRQFSNSRSEMNVSTLELGDSALYLCASSLGDRVAMNTEAFFGQGTRLTVV.

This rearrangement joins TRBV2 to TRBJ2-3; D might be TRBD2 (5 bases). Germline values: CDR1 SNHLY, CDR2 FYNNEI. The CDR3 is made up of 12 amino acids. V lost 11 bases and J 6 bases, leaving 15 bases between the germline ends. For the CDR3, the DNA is TGTGCCGGCACGGAGGTGGCGGATACGCAGTATTTT. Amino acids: CAGTEVADTQYF.